The 3 T cell receptor beta chains listed next were all sequenced from one sample in a study of blood T cell repertoires in COVID-19. This table comes from immunoSEQ multiplex PCR, and its TCRdb copy is limited to in-frame clones, with some not included. The sample has 120,000 to 150,000 clones; approximately 86% are singletons. Source material: PBMCs or T cells enriched from blood (not recorded which). These receptors came from a woman between 35 and 50 years old who had been exposed to COVID-19.

CDR3 DNA: TGTGCCAGCACGACAGGGGCCAAAAAGAACACTGAAGCTTTCTTT. This codes for CASTTGAKKNTEAFF. The chain joins TRBV19 to TRBJ1-1, with TRBD1 identical over 8 bases. The CDR3 loop spans 15 amino acids. Germline loops: CDR1 LNHDA, CDR2 SQIVND (reference sequence). V shed 9 bases, J shed 1 base, and the junction held 10 bases outside the gene matches.

J is TRBJ1-4 and V is TRBV14; perhaps TRBD1 as D (5 bases). The CDR3 is made up of 14 amino acids. In germline, CDR1 is SGHDN, CDR2 FVKESK. The V end lost 4 bases, the J end lost 8 bases, and 14 bases lay between the germline ends. CDR3 nucleotide sequence: TGTGCCAGCAGCCCCCGAATGGGGGGGGAAAAACTGTTTTTT. Translated, it gives CASSPRMGGEKLFF. The full variable domain, completed using reference TRBV14 and TRBJ1-4, is EAGVTQFPSHSVIEKGQTVTLRCDPISGHDNLYWYRRVMGKEIKFLLHFVKESKQDESGMPNNRFLAERTGGTYSTLKVQPAELEDSGVYFCASSPRMGGEKLFFGSGTQLSVL.

The chain combines TRBV7-9 with TRBJ2-5; a possible D gene is TRBD1 (6 bases). The V gene lost 2 bases and the J gene lost 1 base, with 17 bases spanning the gap. Germline V CDR1 and CDR2: SEHNR, FQNEAQ (reference sequence). The CDR3 extends over 17 amino acids. The CDR3 reads CASSLPRGRGVQETQYF. Here the CDR3 DNA reads TGTGCCAGCAGCTTACCTAGGGGGAGAGGAGTCCAAGAGACCCAGTACTTC.